One sample yielded the 5 T cell receptor beta chains listed below, sequenced in a study of cytomegalovirus exposure and HLA in healthy donors. The assay was immunoSEQ multiplex PCR, and TCRdb's table has in-frame clones only and misses some. This sample carries roughly 57,000 clones, roughly 93% of them seen once, and the ten largest clones take 1.7%. Sample: PBMCs. These receptors came from a woman between 18 and 30 years old in good health and CMV-seropositive.

The chain joins TRBV4-1 to TRBJ2-7; 7 nucleotides align to TRBD1. The ends lost 4 bases at V and 5 bases at J; junction bases unmatched: 11. The CDR3 has 15 residues. Germline assignment: CDR1 MGHRA and CDR2 YSYEKL. The CDR3 DNA reads TGCGCCAGCAGCCCGACAGGGCGTGACCTTGACGAGCAGTACTTC. It translates to CASSPTGRDLDEQYF.

The V call is TRBV6-6, the J call TRBJ1-4, with D possibly TRBD1 on 5 matching bases. Germline values: CDR1 MNHNY, CDR2 SVGAGI (reference sequence). Trimming removed 8 bases from V and 7 bases from J, with 11 bases in between. The CDR3 extends over 12 amino acids. CDR3 in amino acids: CASGGASEKLFF. The CDR3 DNA sequence: TGTGCCAGCGGCGGGGCGTCTGAAAAACTGTTTTTT.

The genes are TRBV6-4 and TRBJ1-1; D perhaps matches TRBD1 (5 bases). Trimming cost V 0 bases and J 4 bases, with 9 bases left between them. Germline V gene data show CDR1 as MRHNA and CDR2 as SNTAGT. The CDR3 spans 14 residues. DNA for the CDR3: TGTGCCAGCAGTGACTCCGGGGGGAGCACTGAAGCTTTCTTT. This sequence encodes CASSDSGGSTEAFF.

This clone appeared a few times. The chain carries TRBV27 and TRBJ1-5; TRBD1 matches 10 bases. Trimming removed 8 bases from V and 6 bases from J; junction bases left unmatched: 1. Germline assignment: CDR1 MNHEY and CDR2 SMNVEV (reference sequence). The CDR3 contains 12 residues. The CDR3 spells CASGTGVQPQHF. In DNA form, the CDR3 reads TGTGCCAGCGGGACAGGGGTTCAGCCCCAGCATTTT.

J is TRBJ2-5 and V is TRBV7-2; D gene unclear. This CDR3 region has 11 residues. Trimming took off 1 base at V and 7 bases at J, with 4 bases between the two ends. Per the germline V gene, CDR1 is SGHTA and CDR2 is FQGNSA. CDR3 sequence (DNA): TGTGCCAGCAGCTTAGGCGGGACCCAGTACTTC. Translating it yields CASSLGGTQYF. The whole variable domain, remainder taken from reference TRBV7-2 and TRBJ2-5, is GAGVSQSPSNKVTEKGKDVELRCDPISGHTALYWYRQSLGQGLEFLIYFQGNSAPDKSGLPSDRFSAERTGGSVSTLTIQRTQQEDSAVYLCASSLGGTQYFGPGTRLLVL.